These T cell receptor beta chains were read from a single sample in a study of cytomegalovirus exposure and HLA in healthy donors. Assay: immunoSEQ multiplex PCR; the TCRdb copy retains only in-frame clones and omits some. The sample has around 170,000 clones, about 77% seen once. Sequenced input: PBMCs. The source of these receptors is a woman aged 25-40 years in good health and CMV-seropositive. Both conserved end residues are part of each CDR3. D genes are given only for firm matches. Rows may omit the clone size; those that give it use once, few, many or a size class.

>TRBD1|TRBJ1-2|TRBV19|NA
TGTGCCAGTAGTACCCGGGACAGGGTTATCTCTGGCTACACCTTC
CASSTRDRVISGYTF
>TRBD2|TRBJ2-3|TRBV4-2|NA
TGTGCCAGCAGCCAAGACCAGCGGGGTGAGCAGTATTTT
CASSQDQRGEQYF
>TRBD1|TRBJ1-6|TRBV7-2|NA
TGTGCCAGCGGGACAGGGTCGAATTCACCCCTCCACTTT
CASGTGSNSPLHF
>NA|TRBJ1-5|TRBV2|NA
TGTGCCAGCAGTGAATACGGGATTAGCAATCAGCCCCAGCATTTT
CASSEYGISNQPQHF
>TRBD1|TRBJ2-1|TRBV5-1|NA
TGCGCCAGCAGCCCGGGACAGGGCTCCTACAATGAGCAGTTCTTC
CASSPGQGSYNEQFF
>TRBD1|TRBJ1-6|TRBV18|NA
TGTGCCAGCTCACCAGTCAAAGGGGGCAAGGATTCACCCCTCCACTTT
CASSPVKGGKDSPLHF
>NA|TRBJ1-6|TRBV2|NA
TGTGCCAGCAGGAAACGAGACACCATTTATTCACCCCTCCACTTT
CASRKRDTIYSPLHF
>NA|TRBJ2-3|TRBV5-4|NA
TGTGCCAGCAGCTTGGTCAGGGACAATACGCAGTATTTT
CASSLVRDNTQYF
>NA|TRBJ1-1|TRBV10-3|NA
TGTGCCATCAGTGACAGGAACACTGAAGCTTTCTTT
CAISDRNTEAFF
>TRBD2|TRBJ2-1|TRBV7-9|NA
TGTGCCAGCAGCCATATACTAGCGGGGGGGCAGGTAGGCAATGAGCAGTTCTTC
CASSHILAGGQVGNEQFF
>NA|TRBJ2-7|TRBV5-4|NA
TGTGCCAGCAGCTTGGAGGGGCCTTACGAGCAGTACTTC
CASSLEGPYEQYF
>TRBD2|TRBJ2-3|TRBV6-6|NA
TGTGCCAGCAGTTACCCTAGGACTAGTTCAGATACGCAGTATTTT
CASSYPRTSSDTQYF
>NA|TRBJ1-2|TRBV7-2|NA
TGTGCCAGCAGCTCCGCTACAGGGAACTATGGCTACACCTTC
CASSSATGNYGYTF
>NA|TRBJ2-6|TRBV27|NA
TGTGCCAGCAGTTTTTTCGCCCGGTCCTCTGGGGCCAACGTCCTGACTTTC
CASSFFARSSGANVLTF
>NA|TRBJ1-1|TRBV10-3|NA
TGTGCCATCCGGACAGAGACTGAGTACACTGAAGCTTTCTTT
CAIRTETEYTEAFF
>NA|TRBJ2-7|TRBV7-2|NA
TGTGCCAGCGGGTCAGGGAGGTACGAGCAGTACTTC
CASGSGRYEQYF
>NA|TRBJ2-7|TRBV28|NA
TGTGCCAGCAGTTTCCCCCCAGGGTCCTACGAGCAGTACTTC
CASSFPPGSYEQYF
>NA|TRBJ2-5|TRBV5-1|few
TGCGCCAGCAGCTTGACCCCGGGGACCCAGTACTTC
CASSLTPGTQYF
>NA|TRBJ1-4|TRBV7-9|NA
TGTGCCAGCAGCAAAGACACGGGACTTCGGATTTTT
CASSKDTGLRIF
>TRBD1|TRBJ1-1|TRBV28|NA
TGTGCCAGCAGTTTAAAGTCGCTGGGGACAGTGAACACTGAAGCTTTCTTT
CASSLKSLGTVNTEAFF
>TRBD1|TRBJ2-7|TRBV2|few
TGTGCCAGCAGTGCGGACAGGGTGTGGGAGCAGTACTTC
CASSADRVWEQYF
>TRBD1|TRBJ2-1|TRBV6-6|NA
TGTGCCAGCATTACCCAGGGCAGGGGGTCCTACAATGAGCAGTTCTTC
CASITQGRGSYNEQFF
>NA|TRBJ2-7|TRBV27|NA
TGTGCCAGCAGTTGGGGTCGAAAGGGGGTGGGCGAGCAGTACTTC
CASSWGRKGVGEQYF
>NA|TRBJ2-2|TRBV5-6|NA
TGTGCCAGCAGCTTGGGCCGAGGCACCGGGGAGCTGTTTTTT
CASSLGRGTGELFF
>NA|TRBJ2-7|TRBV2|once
TGTGCCAGCAGTGAGGAGGGTCATAGCTCCTACGAGCAGTACTTC
CASSEEGHSSYEQYF
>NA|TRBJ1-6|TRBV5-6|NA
TGTGCCAGCAGCTCCACAGGGAATTCACCCCTCCACTTT
CASSSTGNSPLHF
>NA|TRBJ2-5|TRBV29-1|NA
TGCAGCGTTCAAACCGGGGATATTCAAGAGACCCAGTACTTC
CSVQTGDIQETQYF
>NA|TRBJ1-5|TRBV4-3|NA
TGCGCCAGCAGCCAAGCCATCGTCCCGGGGGTCAATCAGCCCCAGCATTTT
CASSQAIVPGVNQPQHF
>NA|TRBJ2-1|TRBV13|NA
TGTGCCAGCAGTCCCGCGAACAATGAGCAGTTCTTC
CASSPANNEQFF
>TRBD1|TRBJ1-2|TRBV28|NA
TGTGCCAGCAGCCATACAGGGGGCTATGGCTACACCTTC
CASSHTGGYGYTF
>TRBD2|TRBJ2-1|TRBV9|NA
TGTGCCAGCAGCGTCCTAGCGGGCTCCTACAATGAGCAGTTCTTC
CASSVLAGSYNEQFF
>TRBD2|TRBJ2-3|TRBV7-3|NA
TGTGCCAGCAGCTTAGCGGGGGGATTCGATACGCAGTATTTT
CASSLAGGFDTQYF
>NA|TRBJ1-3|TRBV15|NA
TGTGCCACCAGTATCGGCCAGGGGTTTTGGTTTTTCGGAAACACCATATATTTT
CATSIGQGFWFFGNTIYF
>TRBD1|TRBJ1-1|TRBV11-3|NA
TGTGCCAGCAGCCAGGGACAGGGAGGCGAGACTGAAGCTTTCTTT
CASSQGQGGETEAFF
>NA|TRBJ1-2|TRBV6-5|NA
TGTGCCAGCAAGGGCGAGACTAGCTATGGCTACACCTTC
CASKGETSYGYTF
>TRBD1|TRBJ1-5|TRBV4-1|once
TGCGCCAGCAGTATGACAGGGCCGTTTAGCAATCAGCCCCAGCATTTT
CASSMTGPFSNQPQHF
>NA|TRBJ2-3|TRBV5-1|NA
TGCGCCAGCAGCTTGGTCGGCCCCCAGGGAACGCAGTATTTT
CASSLVGPQGTQYF
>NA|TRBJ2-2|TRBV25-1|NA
TGTGCCAGCAGAGCCAAGACGAACACCGGGGAGCTGTTTTTT
CASRAKTNTGELFF
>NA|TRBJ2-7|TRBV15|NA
TGTGCCACCAGCAGAGAGGGGAGACAGGACGAGCAGTACTTC
CATSREGRQDEQYF
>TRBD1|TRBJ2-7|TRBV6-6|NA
TGTGCCAGCTTTAACCCGGGACAGGGGACCTACGAGCAGTACTTC
CASFNPGQGTYEQYF
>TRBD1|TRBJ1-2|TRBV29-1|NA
TGCAGCGTTGACGACAGGGGGTTCGATGGCTACACCTTC
CSVDDRGFDGYTF
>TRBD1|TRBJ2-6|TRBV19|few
TGTGCCAGTTCAATTACAGGGGGCGCAGCCGGGGCCAACGTCCTGACTTTC
CASSITGGAAGANVLTF
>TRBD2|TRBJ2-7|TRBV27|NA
TGTGCCAGCAGTCCCTCCCCGGGGGGTTCCGAGCAGTACTTC
CASSPSPGGSEQYF
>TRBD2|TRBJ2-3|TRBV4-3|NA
TGCGCCAGCAGCCAAGATGGGACTAGCGGGGCCCCCACAGATACGCAGTATTTT
CASSQDGTSGAPTDTQYF
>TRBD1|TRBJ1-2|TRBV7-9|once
TGTGCCAGCACCCTCGGTGGAGGGGGCGGCTACACCTTC
CASTLGGGGGYTF